These T cell receptor beta chains were read from a single sample in a study of persistence of HIV-infected CD4 T cells. Generated by immunoSEQ multiplex PCR, the TCRdb table keeps only in-frame clones and is missing some. The table records tens of thousands of clones, roughly 80% of them present only once. For these receptors, no antigen is known. The source material was CD4+ T cells sorted from PBMCs after approximately 19-hour stimulation, sampled from a patient who received antiretroviral therapy. These TCRs come from an adult woman with HIV who was CMV-seropositive. The CDR3 runs from the conserved cysteine through the conserved F or W. The D gene is left open where the match is weak. Some rows mark clone size as missing; the rest say once, few, many or name a class of expanded clone.

clone size: NA; D gene: NA; CDR3 length: 15; J gene: TRBJ1-1; V gene: TRBV9; CDR3 protein: CASSVGVGGNTEAFF; CDR3 DNA: TGTGCCAGCAGCGTAGGGGTAGGGGGGAACACTGAAGCTTTCTTT
clone size: NA; D gene: NA; CDR3 length: 15; J gene: TRBJ1-2; V gene: TRBV7-9; CDR3 protein: CASSLVGFPTYGYTF; CDR3 DNA: TGTGCCAGCAGCTTAGTGGGGTTTCCCACCTATGGCTACACCTTC
clone size: NA; D gene: TRBD2; CDR3 length: 14; J gene: TRBJ2-7; V gene: TRBV18; CDR3 protein: CASSRGLAGDEQYF; CDR3 DNA: TGTGCCAGCTCACGGGGACTAGCGGGAGACGAGCAGTACTTC
clone size: NA; D gene: NA; CDR3 length: 18; J gene: TRBJ1-3; V gene: TRBV7-2; CDR3 protein: CASSAVPRWGSSGNTIYF; CDR3 DNA: TGTGCCAGCAGCGCAGTCCCCAGATGGGGCTCCTCTGGAAACACCATATATTTT
clone size: few; D gene: NA; CDR3 length: 12; J gene: TRBJ2-2; V gene: TRBV2; CDR3 protein: CASSLPPGELFF; CDR3 DNA: TGTGCCAGCAGTCTCCCTCCCGGGGAGCTGTTTTTT
clone size: NA; D gene: TRBD2; CDR3 length: 10; J gene: TRBJ2-1; V gene: TRBV29-1; CDR3 protein: CSAGGNEQFF; CDR3 DNA: TGCAGCGCGGGGGGTAATGAGCAGTTCTTC
clone size: once; D gene: NA; CDR3 length: 15; J gene: TRBJ1-5; V gene: TRBV7-8; CDR3 protein: CASSFSQGWSQPQHF; CDR3 DNA: TGTGCCAGCAGCTTCTCACAGGGTTGGAGTCAGCCCCAGCATTTT
clone size: NA; D gene: TRBD1; CDR3 length: 18; J gene: TRBJ2-3; V gene: TRBV10-3; CDR3 protein: CAISERGQGATGTDTQYF; CDR3 DNA: TGTGCCATCAGTGAGAGGGGACAGGGGGCCACAGGCACAGATACGCAGTATTTT
clone size: NA; D gene: TRBD1; CDR3 length: 17; J gene: TRBJ1-5; V gene: TRBV6-1; CDR3 protein: CASSELQGLVINQPQHF; CDR3 DNA: TGTGCCAGCAGTGAACTACAGGGGTTAGTGATCAATCAGCCCCAGCATTTT
clone size: few; D gene: NA; CDR3 length: 17; J gene: TRBJ1-6; V gene: TRBV27; CDR3 protein: CASSPVLGAGVNSPLHF; CDR3 DNA: TGTGCCAGCAGTCCCGTGTTGGGGGCAGGGGTCAATTCACCCCTCCACTTT
clone size: NA; D gene: NA; CDR3 length: 13; J gene: TRBJ2-5; V gene: TRBV7-3; CDR3 protein: CASSLGGLETQYF; CDR3 DNA: TGTGCCAGCAGCCTGGGTGGCTTGGAGACCCAGTACTTC
clone size: NA; D gene: NA; CDR3 length: 13; J gene: TRBJ2-3; V gene: TRBV6-5; CDR3 protein: CASSQARGDTQYF; CDR3 DNA: TGTGCCAGCAGTCAGGCGAGGGGAGATACGCAGTATTTT
clone size: NA; D gene: TRBD1; CDR3 length: 15; J gene: TRBJ1-1; V gene: TRBV11-3; CDR3 protein: CASSFMGQGNTEAFF; CDR3 DNA: TGTGCCAGCAGCTTTATGGGACAGGGGAACACTGAAGCTTTCTTT
clone size: NA; D gene: NA; CDR3 length: 13; J gene: TRBJ1-1; V gene: TRBV12-3/TRBV12-4; CDR3 protein: CASSLGEGTEAFF; CDR3 DNA: TGTGCCAGCAGTTTGGGGGAGGGCACTGAAGCTTTCTTT
clone size: NA; D gene: NA; CDR3 length: 15; J gene: TRBJ1-1; V gene: TRBV6-1; CDR3 protein: CASSEVRLSLTEAFF; CDR3 DNA: TGTGCCAGCAGTGAAGTCAGACTGTCATTAACTGAAGCTTTCTTT
clone size: NA; D gene: NA; CDR3 length: 14; J gene: TRBJ1-1; V gene: TRBV4-1; CDR3 protein: CASSQEGGNTEAFF; CDR3 DNA: TGCGCCAGCAGCCAAGAAGGGGGGAACACTGAAGCTTTCTTT
clone size: once; D gene: NA; CDR3 length: 14; J gene: TRBJ1-6; V gene: TRBV3-1/TRBV3-2; CDR3 protein: CASSQRWSESPLHF; CDR3 DNA: TGTGCCAGCAGCCAAAGGTGGAGCGAATCACCCCTCCACTTT
clone size: NA; D gene: NA; CDR3 length: 14; J gene: TRBJ2-5; V gene: TRBV24-1; CDR3 protein: CATSAAGGRETQYF; CDR3 DNA: TGTGCCACCAGTGCGGCAGGGGGGCGAGAGACCCAGTACTTC
clone size: once; D gene: NA; CDR3 length: 15; J gene: TRBJ2-5; V gene: TRBV5-1; CDR3 protein: CASSLMGSGRETQYF; CDR3 DNA: TGCGCCAGCAGCTTGATGGGTAGCGGCCGAGAGACCCAGTACTTC
clone size: NA; D gene: NA; CDR3 length: 14; J gene: TRBJ1-4; V gene: TRBV4-1; CDR3 protein: CASSQGRLREKLFF; CDR3 DNA: TGCGCCAGCAGCCAGGGACGTCTCAGGGAAAAACTGTTTTTT
clone size: NA; D gene: TRBD2; CDR3 length: 17; J gene: TRBJ2-3; V gene: TRBV5-1; CDR3 protein: CATVSTLSGSYTDTQYF; CDR3 DNA: TGCGCCACCGTATCCACACTTAGCGGGAGTTACACAGATACGCAGTATTTT
clone size: once; D gene: TRBD1; CDR3 length: 11; J gene: TRBJ2-7; V gene: TRBV6-5; CDR3 protein: CASTYSGGQYF; CDR3 DNA: TGTGCCAGCACTTATTCAGGGGGGCAGTACTTC